This T cell receptor beta chain was recovered during a study of blood T cell repertoires in COVID-19 (dated by TCRdb to 2019 to 2021). In the study overall: Samples from collaborators originated in the United States, Italy and Spain and spanned both the acute and convalescent phases of COVID-19. The material from the prospective study consisted of cDNA or gDNA derived from T cells, B-cell-depleted T cells, or PBMCs. Deeply sampled blood TCRbeta repertoires from subjects exposed to, actively infected with, or recovered from COVID-19 were included in the dataset. The repertoires were made available in a free public database intended to serve as a resource for research on the immune response to SARS-CoV-2. Samples were obtained from the ongoing ImmuneRACE study (first 160 participants) and from 1,254 subjects provided by 6 global collaborators. The sample metadata nearly always contained a de-identified subject ID, COVID-19 status, age in years and sex. Where available, HLA class I and class II types were taken from metadata supplied by the sample provider and were not determined by assay-based typing. Results the study describes overall, beyond this receptor: The quantity of clinical and demographic metadata differed by source and by participant and was supplied without curation.

In its sample, this clone was seen once. The target of this receptor is not known. No much larger clone is present one base from it, and per-base qualities are unavailable. TCRbeta CDR3 regions were amplified from genomic DNA using the immunoSEQ Assay, a bias-controlled multiplex PCR. The authors processed their data as follows. Within the assay, amplification of reference gene primers was used to estimate how many nucleated cells each sample contained. Sequence reads were collapsed and filtered to measure the absolute abundance of every unique TCRbeta CDR3 rearrangement. Productive Simpson clonality was computed per sample as the square root of Simpson's diversity index over productive rearrangements. The source is immuneACCESS, and TCRdb retained only in-frame sequences with V and J called. Part of the clones is not carried over; for the studies checked, unresolved V genes explain less than half of this, and the remainder is unexplained. That table furnishes V, J and clone size, whereas the DNA furnished D and trimming. The sample table shows roughly 150,000 clones, and 70% to 90% are seen once. The ten biggest clones cover 2.5% to 3% of the sample.

Collaborating institutions collected whole blood in K2EDTA tubes following their own protocols. For TCRbeta analysis, collaborator samples were shipped as frozen whole blood, as isolated PBMCs, or as DNA extracted from either sample type. CDR1 and CDR2, per the germline V gene, are SGHRS and YFSETQ. V loses 3 bases of germline sequence and J loses 8 bases, and the interval between the two ends is 15 bases. There are 14 amino acids in the CDR3, from cysteine to phenylalanine inclusive. The kept DNA is CDR3 alone, 42 bases in frame from the first base. The V and J segments used are TRBV5-1 and TRBJ1-3, with no confident D gene call. The material sequenced was peripheral blood. This TCR was sampled from a man in his 60s with acute or convalescent COVID-19. The DNA is as follows: TGCGCCAGCAGCTCCCTGGGCCCAGGTGACACCATATATTTT. The encoded protein is CASSSLGPGDTIYF.